This T cell receptor beta chain was captured in a study of vaccination and CD4 T cells after COVID-19. About the study: A median of roughly 97 days (range 35 to 161) separated diagnosis from post-COVID sampling. Three convalescent patients gave samples at day 14 and days 161 to 241 post-vaccination.

Time point in this sample: late sampling 161 to 241 days after vaccination in a few convalescent patients. Treatment denoted: roughly 11-day PBMC culture with coronavirus spike peptide pools or control peptides (ViraFEST assay). Each well held a few million PBMCs in IL-2 (10 IU/ml) medium with 10 ug/ml peptide pools. Cultured CD4+ T cells had their DNA profiled by the Oncomine TCR Beta short-read assay. TCRdb re-called the PCR reads with MiXCR, one entry per CDR3 protein. Of about 24,000 distinct CDR3 sequences listed, roughly 46% were seen once; the top ten hold roughly 4.1%. On this clonotype itself: What it recognizes is unknown.

Germline V gives CDR1 SNHLY, CDR2 FYNNEI. The CDR3 is 18 residues long. V was clipped by 6 bases and J by 4 bases; unmatched bases: 13. V is TRBV2 and J is TRBJ2-3; 13 bases agree with TRBD2. The sequence came from a human donor who had recovered from COVID-19. The sample was CD4+ T cells from blood, cultured in vitro, taken about 7 months after SARS-CoV-2 vaccination. CDR3 loop: CASRGGLAGPHGSDTQYF. Here the CDR3 DNA reads TGTGCCAGCAGGGGGGGACTAGCGGGACCCCACGGTTCAGATACGCAGTATTTT.